These 15 T cell receptor beta chains were sequenced from one sample in a study of blood T cell repertoires in COVID-19. Clones were sequenced by immunoSEQ multiplex PCR, and TCRdb holds only the in-frame ones, with some missing. Seen here are a few hundred thousand clones, about 90% observed once, and the top ten hold approximately 8.1%. What was sequenced was peripheral blood. Receptors originate from a woman between 50 and 59 years old who had recovered from COVID-19.

This clone came up once. The rearrangement links TRBV10-3 to TRBJ1-2, with D uncertain. Germline assignment: CDR1 ENHRY and CDR2 SYGVKD. CDR3 size: 13 residues. V shed 2 bases and J shed 7 bases, with 11 bases lying between them. The CDR3 nucleotides are TGTGCCATCAGTGAGGGGATTGGGAGTGGCTACACCTTC. This encodes CAISEGIGSGYTF.

The chain employs TRBV9 and TRBJ2-3; D gene unclear. CDR1 is SGDLS, CDR2 YYNGEE, per germline. Trimming removed 0 bases from V and 6 bases from J, with 11 bases in between. This CDR3 comprises 14 residues. Here the CDR3 reads CASSVGVAWDTQYF. The DNA for the CDR3 is TGTGCCAGCAGCGTAGGAGTAGCCTGGGATACGCAGTATTTT.

The chain links TRBV15 to TRBJ2-4; TRBD2 matches 7 bases. The length of the CDR3 is 18 residues. From germline, CDR1 is LNHNV and CDR2 YYDKDF (reference sequence). J was trimmed by 9 bases and V by 0 bases; bases with no gene match: 17. CDR3 protein: CATSRDPGVAGPEGIQYF. The CDR3 nucleotides read TGTGCCACCAGCAGAGACCCGGGGGTAGCGGGCCCTGAGGGCATTCAGTACTTC. Together with reference TRBV15 and TRBJ2-4, the CDR3 gives the full variable domain: DAMVIQNPRYQVTQFGKPVTLSCSQTLNHNVMYWYQQKSSQAPKLLFHYYDKDFNNEADTPDNFQSRRPNTSFCFLDIRSPGLGDTAMYLCATSRDPGVAGPEGIQYFGAGTRLSVL.

The sample holds a few counts of this clone. An end of the junction differs from the germline gene, which may be a read error. The CDR3 nucleotides read TGTGCTAGCAGCGACGGACTAGCGAAGACAGATACGCAGTATTTT. Amino acids: CASSDGLAKTDTQYF. The chain joins TRBV7-7 to TRBJ2-3; 9 bases match TRBD2. The CDR3 spans 15 residues. Germline V gene data show CDR1 as SSHAT and CDR2 as FNYEAQ (reference sequence).

The V call is TRBV25-1, the J call TRBJ1-2; tentatively, D is TRBD1 (5 bases). In germline, CDR1 is MGHDK, CDR2 SYGVNS. The CDR3 has 13 residues. V lost 3 bases, J lost 8 bases, and 13 bases lay in between. CDR3 amino acids: CASSEPGGKGYTF. The CDR3 DNA follows: TGTGCCAGCAGTGAGCCGGGGGGGAAAGGCTACACCTTC.

V usage is TRBV14 and J usage is TRBJ2-3; 8 bases map to TRBD2. This CDR3 is 15 amino acids long. Germline CDR1 and CDR2: SGHDN and FVKESK. J was trimmed by 3 bases and V by 3 bases; bases with no gene match: 5. CDR3 protein: CASSQIGGATDTQYF. CDR3 sequence (DNA): TGTGCCAGCAGCCAGATCGGGGGGGCGACAGATACGCAGTATTTT.

This clone was seen a single time. The chain couples TRBV7-8 to TRBJ1-3; D perhaps matches TRBD1 (6 bases). V shed 5 bases and J shed 1 base, with 15 bases lying between them. Germline lookup yields CDR1 SGHVS and CDR2 FQNEAQ. CDR3 size: 16 residues. CDR3 sequence (DNA): TGTGCCAGCAGCACCCAAGGAAGGGGGTCTGGAAACACCATATATTTT. It encodes CASSTQGRGSGNTIYF.

This chain links TRBV2 with TRBJ1-3; D is unresolved. With 0 bases removed from V and 5 bases from J, the gap between germline ends came to 11 bases. The CDR3 spans 15 residues. Per germline, CDR1 SNHLY and CDR2 FYNNEI. The CDR3: CASSEAPGNRNTIYF. CDR3 nucleotide sequence: TGTGCCAGCAGTGAAGCGCCGGGGAATCGAAACACCATATATTTT. The full variable domain, its missing parts supplied by reference TRBV2 and TRBJ1-3, is EPEVTQTPSHQVTQMGQEVILRCVPISNHLYFYWYRQILGQKVEFLVSFYNNEISEKSEIFDDQFSVERPDGSNFTLKIRSTKLEDSAMYFCASSEAPGNRNTIYFGEGSWLTVV.

The chain couples TRBV27 to TRBJ1-3; 8 bases line up with TRBD1. The germline V gene encodes CDR1 MNHEY and CDR2 SMNVEV (reference sequence). This CDR3 is built from 18 residues. V lost 4 bases, J lost 0 bases, and 11 bases stayed unmatched. The CDR3 here is CASSSIPGQAISGNTIYF. In nucleotides, the CDR3 is TGTGCCAGCAGTTCGATACCGGGACAGGCAATCTCTGGAAACACCATATATTTT.

The chain couples TRBV5-1 to TRBJ2-7; TRBD2 matches at 12 bases. There are 16 residues in the CDR3. V trimming: 1 base; J trimming: 0 bases; junction bases outside the gene matches: 2. The germline CDR1 and CDR2 sequences are SGHRS and YFSETQ. CDR3 nucleotide sequence: TGCGCCAGCAGCTTGACTAGCGGGAGGAACTCCTACGAGCAGTACTTC. Translation gives CASSLTSGRNSYEQYF. The full variable domain, rest sourced from reference TRBV5-1 and TRBJ2-7, is KAGVTQTPRYLIKTRGQQVTLSCSPISGHRSVSWYQQTPGQGLQFLFEYFSETQRNKGNFPGRFSGRQFSNSRSEMNVSTLELGDSALYLCASSLTSGRNSYEQYFGPGTRLTVT.

The V gene is TRBV7-3, the J gene TRBJ2-1, with 7 bases matching TRBD2. This CDR3 has 16 amino acids. Germline assignment: CDR1 SGHTA and CDR2 FQGTGA. The V gene end was trimmed by 5 bases and the J gene end by 5 bases; junction bases not matched to a gene: 12. For the CDR3, the DNA is TGTGCCAGCAGCCCCACTTCCGGGGGGACCCACAATGAGCAGTTCTTC. Its protein is CASSPTSGGTHNEQFF.

V gene TRBV11-2 combines with J gene TRBJ1-3; no clear D. Trimming cost V 0 bases and J 7 bases, with 16 bases left between them. Germline V lookup: CDR1 SGHAT, CDR2 FQNNGV. The CDR3 length is 16 residues. The CDR3, as DNA: TGTGCCAGCAGCTTAGATACGGGCGGCGAGGGTAACACCATATATTTT. Translation gives CASSLDTGGEGNTIYF.

V usage is TRBV28 and J usage is TRBJ2-3, with TRBD2 as a possible D gene (6 bases). V was cut by 3 bases and J by 2 bases, with 15 bases left in between. Germline CDR1 and CDR2: MDHEN and SYDVKM. This CDR3 has 16 residues. CDR3 in amino acids: CASSFRTSGFTDTQYF. In DNA form, the CDR3 reads TGTGCCAGCAGTTTTCGGACGAGCGGGTTCACAGATACGCAGTATTTT.

The chain employs TRBV24-1 and TRBJ2-3; 11 bases are shared with TRBD2. The CDR3 totals 15 residues. Trimming took 7 bases from V and 4 from J; bases not matched to a gene: 6. The germline V gene has CDR1 KGHDR and CDR2 SFDVKD. CDR3 residues: CATSTSGGSPDTQYF. CDR3 coding DNA: TGTGCCACCAGCACTAGCGGGGGAAGCCCAGATACGCAGTATTTT.

The chain carries TRBV3-1 (or the pseudogene TRBV3-2) and TRBJ1-3; D might be TRBD1 (6 bases). The CDR3 contains 15 residues. The V and J ends lost 4 bases and 4 bases respectively, with 14 bases between them. The germline V gene encodes CDR1 LGHDT and CDR2 YNNKEL (reference sequence). CDR3 in amino acids: CASSRGRGVGNTIYF. In DNA, the CDR3 is TGTGCCAGCAGCCGGGGCAGGGGAGTAGGAAACACCATATATTTT.